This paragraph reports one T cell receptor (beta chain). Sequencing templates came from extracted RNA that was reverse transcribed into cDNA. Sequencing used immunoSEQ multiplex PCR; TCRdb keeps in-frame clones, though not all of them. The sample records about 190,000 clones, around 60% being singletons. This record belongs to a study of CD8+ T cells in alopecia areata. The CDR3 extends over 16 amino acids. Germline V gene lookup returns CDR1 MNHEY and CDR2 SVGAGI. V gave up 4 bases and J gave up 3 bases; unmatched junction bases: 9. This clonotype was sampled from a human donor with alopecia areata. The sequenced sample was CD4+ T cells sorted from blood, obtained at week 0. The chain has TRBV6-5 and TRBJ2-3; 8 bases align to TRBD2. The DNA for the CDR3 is TGTGCCAGCAGTTTGCCAAGCGGGGGTGTAACAGATACGCAGTATTTT. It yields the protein CASSLPSGGVTDTQYF.